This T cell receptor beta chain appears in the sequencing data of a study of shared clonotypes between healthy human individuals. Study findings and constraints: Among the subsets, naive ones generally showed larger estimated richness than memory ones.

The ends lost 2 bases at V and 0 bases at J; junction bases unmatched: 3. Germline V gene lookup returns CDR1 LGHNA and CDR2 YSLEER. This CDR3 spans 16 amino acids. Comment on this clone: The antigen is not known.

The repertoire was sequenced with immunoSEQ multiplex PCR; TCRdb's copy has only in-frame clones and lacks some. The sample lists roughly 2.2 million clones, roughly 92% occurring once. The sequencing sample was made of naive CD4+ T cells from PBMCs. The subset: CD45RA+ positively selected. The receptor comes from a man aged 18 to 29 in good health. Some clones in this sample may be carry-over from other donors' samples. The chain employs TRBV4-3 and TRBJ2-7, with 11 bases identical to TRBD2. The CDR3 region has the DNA TGCGCCAGCAGCCAAACCCTAGCGGGGGGCTCCTACGAGCAGTACTTC. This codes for CASSQTLAGGSYEQYF.